This entry concerns a single T cell receptor (beta chain). Antigen specificity is unknown. This could be a read error, since a much larger clone is one nucleotide away. Using its own MiXCR run on the RT-PCR reads, TCRdb lists one record per CDR3 protein. The sample shows some 500,000 distinct CDR3 sequences, 16% of them seen only once. The entry originates in a study of response to subunit inactivated influenza vaccine. Findings and limits, study-wide: Researchers suggested that each seasonal influenza vaccination recruits few new T cells.

Trimming cost V 8 bases and J 9 bases, with 23 bases left between them. This CDR3 contains 15 residues. The germline V gene encodes CDR1 MDHEN and CDR2 SYDVKM. The clonotype was recovered from a man between 50 and 75 years old who received an inactivated influenza vaccine. The input for sequencing was CD4+ T cells sorted from PBMCs, taken approximately 25 months after vaccination. V gene TRBV28 combines with J gene TRBJ2-1; D may match TRBD1 or TRBD2 (5 bases each). This CDR3 reads CASVSPRGRVREQFF. CDR3 nucleotide sequence: TGTGCCAGCGTCTCCCCTCGGGGCCGTGTGCGTGAGCAGTTCTTC.